This TCR beta chain was documented in a study of breast tumors, draining lymph nodes, adjacent tissues. Regarding the study as a whole: Tumors had less TCR diversity than lymph nodes, more than nontumor tissue. The data were judged consistent with most tumor T cells coming from lymph node and expanding in tumor.

TCRdb re-called the multiplex PCR reads through MiXCR, storing one row per CDR3 protein. This sample yields 20,000 or so distinct CDR3 sequences, of which around two fifths are seen a single time; approximately 20% belongs to the top ten. This clonotype was seen repeatedly, ten times or more. The antigen is undetermined. V gave up 3 bases and J gave up 0 bases; unmatched junction bases: 0. The CDR3 sequence is 14 residues long. Germline CDR1 and CDR2: SGHRS and YFSETQ. The receptor was derived from a female donor with breast cancer. Some clones in this sample may be carry-over from other donors' samples. The sample comprised breast tumor tissue. The chain has TRBV5-1 and TRBJ2-7, with 10 nucleotides matching TRBD2. In nucleotides, the CDR3 is TGCGCCAGCAGCTGGACTAGCGGCTCCTACGAGCAGTACTTC. Amino acid sequence: CASSWTSGSYEQYF.